This T cell receptor beta chain was recorded in a study of blood T cell repertoires in COVID-19. Overall study context: The cDNA or gDNA used as material had been derived from T cells, B-cell-depleted T cells, or PBMCs.

Authors' analysis steps: Amplification from reference gene primers served as the basis for estimated nucleated cell counts. Sequencing was performed with immunoSEQ multiplex PCR; in TCRdb, only in-frame clones are kept and a portion is missing. V, J and clone size derive from that table, while D and trimming were established from the DNA sequence. The sample has 230,000 or so clones, approximately 80% seen once. The CDR3 has 15 residues. V gave up 5 bases and J gave up 6 bases, with 19 bases separating them. Germline V lookup: CDR1 LNHDA, CDR2 SQIVND (reference sequence). This sequence joins TRBV19 and TRBJ1-2, with D maybe TRBD1 (6 bases). This clonotype was obtained from a woman in her 40s who had recovered from COVID-19. The sample was peripheral blood. The chain's CDR3 is CASSALLTGFNGYTF. CDR3 in DNA: TGTGCCAGTAGTGCTCTCCTGACAGGATTCAATGGCTACACCTTC.